The text below deals with one T cell receptor (beta chain). The source of the sample is a study of blood T cell repertoires in COVID-19. Study in general: Some COVID-19 samples were acute and others convalescent; all came from the United States, Italy and Spain.

Sequencing used immunoSEQ multiplex PCR; TCRdb keeps in-frame clones, though not all of them. The sample has 100,000 to 150,000 clones, 84% seen once; the top ten hold approximately 1.5%. V lost 0 bases and J 0 bases, leaving 10 bases between the germline ends. Germline CDR1 is GTSNPN and CDR2 is SVGIG (reference sequence). CDR3 length: 15 residues. The genes are TRBV30 and TRBJ2-3; D is unclear. This TCR was sampled from a man aged 60-69 years with acute or convalescent COVID-19. The sample consisted of peripheral blood. CDR3 sequence reads: CAWSVLAASTDTQYF. In nucleotides, the CDR3 is TGTGCCTGGAGTGTCCTCGCGGCTAGCACAGATACGCAGTATTTT. The whole variable domain, remainder taken from reference TRBV30 and TRBJ2-3, is SQTIHQWPATLVQPVGSPLSLECTVEGTSNPNLYWYRQAAGRGLQLLFYSVGIGQISSEVPQNLSASRPQDRQFILSSKKLLLSDSGFYLCAWSVLAASTDTQYFGPGTRLTVL.